This is a list of T cell receptor beta chains from one sample in a study of T-cell reconstitution after alpha-beta-depleted transplantation in children. TCRdb re-analysed the PCR reads in MiXCR, keeping a single row per CDR3 protein. The table shows 500,000 to 750,000 distinct CDR3 sequences, with roughly a quarter occurring only once. The sample here was PBMCs, taken before TCRalphabeta/CD19-depleted stem cell transplant. Receptor source: a boy younger than two with Wiskott-Aldrich syndrome, due to receive a stem cell transplant. CDR3s leave out the opening cysteine and the closing phenylalanine or tryptophan.

V: TRBV29-1
J: TRBJ2-7
length: 12
CDR3: SVSLDRGHGKQY

V: TRBV29-1
J: TRBJ2-2
length: 15
CDR3: SPPKTERSVNTGELF

V: TRBV4-1
J: TRBJ2-7
length: 13
CDR3: ASSPSAGAPYEQY

V: TRBV6-1
J: TRBJ2-5
length: 12
CDR3: ASSQVAGGGSQY

V: TRBV20-1
J: TRBJ1-1
length: 10
CDR3: SAKSLNTEAF

V: TRBV10-3
J: TRBJ1-4
length: 10
CDR3: AISESGGGLF

V: TRBV5-1
J: TRBJ2-1
length: 12
CDR3: ASSLEVTYNEQF

V: TRBV12-3/TRBV12-4
J: TRBJ2-1
length: 11
CDR3: AISGRAQNEQF

V: TRBV12-3/TRBV12-4
J: TRBJ2-5
length: 15
CDR3: ASSLPAGTSGRETQY

V: TRBV15
J: TRBJ1-3
length: 14
CDR3: ATSREFRVPGNTIY

V: TRBV20-1
J: TRBJ2-5
length: 14
CDR3: SASFGLAGGPETQY

V: TRBV5-1
J: TRBJ2-1
length: 14
CDR3: ASSFHGRNSYNEQF

V: TRBV11-2
J: TRBJ2-7
length: 16
CDR3: ASSLGGTSGLSSYEQY

V: TRBV6-5
J: TRBJ1-2
length: 12
CDR3: ASSYSRGNYGYT

V: TRBV12-3/TRBV12-4
J: TRBJ2-1
length: 12
CDR3: ASRTTRRGNEQF

V: TRBV6-5
J: TRBJ2-2
length: 12
CDR3: ASSYVEGTGELF

V: TRBV4-2
J: TRBJ1-1
length: 13
CDR3: ASSQEGLGGGEAF

V: TRBV20-1
J: TRBJ2-3
length: 13
CDR3: SARGGSSGTDTQY